The 11 T cell receptor beta chains below were found in one sample sequenced in a study of vaccination and CD4 T cells after COVID-19. The treatment here: roughly 10-day PBMC culture with coronavirus spike peptide pools or control peptides (ViraFEST assay). The Oncomine TCR Beta short-read assay was applied to DNA of cultured CD4+ T cells. TCRdb reprocessed the PCR reads with MiXCR, giving one entry per CDR3 protein. The sample lists over 11,000 distinct CDR3 sequences; approximately 24% were seen once. Their recognized antigens are unknown. The sequences come from CD4+ T cells from blood, cultured in vitro, collected after SARS-CoV-2 vaccination. Every receptor here comes from a human donor who had recovered from COVID-19.

The V gene is TRBV7-2, the J gene TRBJ2-1; 7 bases align to TRBD1. This CDR3 is 15 amino acids long. Per the germline V gene, CDR1 is SGHTA and CDR2 is FQGNSA. The V gene end was trimmed by 8 bases and the J gene end by 1 base; junction bases not matched to a gene: 8. CDR3 nucleotides: TGTGCCAGCGTGAGGGGGCCCTTATCCTACAATGAGCAGTTCTTC. Its translation is CASVRGPLSYNEQFF.

The sample holds a few counts of this clonotype. The chain recombines TRBV20-1 with TRBJ1-2; unclear D gene. In germline, CDR1 is DFQATT, CDR2 SNEGSKA (reference sequence). The ends were cut back, 0 bases at V and 7 bases at J, with 12 bases in the middle. The CDR3 is 13 amino acids. CDR3 sequence (DNA): TGCAGTGCTAGAGATTTGTGGGTGGGTGGCTACACCTTC. The encoded protein is CSARDLWVGGYTF.

This clonotype was detected only a few times. The chain has TRBV2 and TRBJ2-7; 7 positions agree with TRBD2. The CDR3 is 15 residues long. Looked up from germline, CDR1 is SNHLY and CDR2 is FYNNEI. V lost 3 bases, J lost 3 bases, and 8 bases stayed unmatched. Here the CDR3 reads CASSDLSSGVYEQYF. CDR3 coding DNA: TGTGCCAGCAGTGACTTGTCTAGCGGCGTCTACGAGCAGTACTTC.

The chain combines TRBV28 with TRBJ1-1, with TRBD1 as a possible D gene (6 bases). Trimming took 7 bases from V and 1 from J, leaving 13 bases between them. The CDR3 is 14 residues long. Germline CDR1 is MDHEN and CDR2 is SYDVKM. CDR3 coding DNA: TGTGCCAGCATCGGACAGCCCAGGAACACTGAAGCTTTCTTT. This encodes CASIGQPRNTEAFF.

The chain uses TRBV9 and TRBJ2-3; perhaps TRBD1 as D (5 bases). V was pared by 0 bases and J by 2 bases, with 10 bases between. Germline V gene sequence: CDR1 SGDLS, CDR2 YYNGEE. The CDR3 has 15 amino acids. The CDR3 is CASSVDRTITDTQYF. CDR3 nucleotide sequence: TGTGCCAGCAGCGTAGACAGGACCATCACAGATACGCAGTATTTT.

The V and J genes are TRBV20-1 and TRBJ2-1; TRBD1 is a possible D gene (6 bases). CDR1 DFQATT and CDR2 SNEGSKA come from the germline V gene (reference sequence). The germline V and J ends were trimmed by 6 bases and 3 bases, with 15 bases remaining between them. The length of the CDR3 is 14 residues. DNA for the CDR3: TGCAGTGCACACGGACAGTTGCTCTACAATGAGCAGTTCTTC. It yields the protein CSAHGQLLYNEQFF.

The rearrangement uses TRBV15 and TRBJ2-1; TRBD2 aligns across 10 bases. J lost 0 bases, V lost 0 bases, and 2 bases had no gene match. This CDR3 is built from 17 residues. The germline V gene encodes CDR1 LNHNV and CDR2 YYDKDF (reference sequence). The CDR3 DNA is TGTGCCACCAGCAGAGAGGGACTAGCGAGCTCCTACAATGAGCAGTTCTTC. Protein sequence: CATSREGLASSYNEQFF. The entire variable domain, with the rest obtained from reference TRBV15 and TRBJ2-1, is as follows: DAMVIQNPRYQVTQFGKPVTLSCSQTLNHNVMYWYQQKSSQAPKLLFHYYDKDFNNEADTPDNFQSRRPNTSFCFLDIRSPGLGDTAMYLCATSREGLASSYNEQFFGPGTRLTVL.

This clonotype was detected a few times. The genes are TRBV7-9 and TRBJ1-2, with D unresolved. V was trimmed by 1 base and J by 4 bases, leaving 10 bases between them. The V gene's germline CDR1 is SEHNR and CDR2 FQNEAQ (reference sequence). The CDR3 has 14 amino acids. This CDR3 is CASSLVVESYGYTF. CDR3 nucleotides: TGTGCCAGCAGCTTAGTAGTCGAAAGCTATGGCTACACCTTC.

This clonotype was seen a handful of times. This chain uses TRBV30 with TRBJ1-2; D is uncertain. The germline V and J ends were trimmed by 3 bases and 6 bases, with 11 bases remaining between them. The CDR3 length is 12 residues. Per the germline V gene, CDR1 is GTSNPN and CDR2 is SVGIG (reference sequence). The CDR3 DNA sequence: TGTGCCTGGAGCCCCCAGGAAAATGGCTACACCTTC. Translating gives CAWSPQENGYTF. The complete variable domain, with remaining parts taken from reference TRBV30 and TRBJ1-2, reads SQTIHQWPATLVQPVGSPLSLECTVEGTSNPNLYWYRQAAGRGLQLLFYSVGIGQISSEVPQNLSASRPQDRQFILSSKKLLLSDSGFYLCAWSPQENGYTFGSGTRLTVV.

This clonotype came up a few times. The rearrangement uses TRBV2 and TRBJ1-3; TRBD1 matches at 7 bases. CDR1 is SNHLY, CDR2 FYNNEI, per germline. V shed 5 bases and J 0 bases; nucleotides not matched to a gene: 13. This CDR3 contains 18 residues. The CDR3 protein is CASSWGTVLSYSGNTIYF. The CDR3 DNA sequence: TGTGCCAGCAGTTGGGGGACAGTCCTGTCGTACTCTGGAAACACCATATATTTT.

CDR3: CASSKWVAPRDEQFF. The CDR3 DNA sequence: TGTGCCAGTAGTAAATGGGTAGCGCCACGCGATGAGCAGTTCTTC. The rearrangement joins TRBV19 to TRBJ2-1, with D possibly being TRBD2 (5 bases). V lost 4 bases, J lost 8 bases, and 18 bases lay in between. The CDR3 extends over 15 amino acids. The germline CDR1 and CDR2 sequences are LNHDA and SQIVND (reference sequence).